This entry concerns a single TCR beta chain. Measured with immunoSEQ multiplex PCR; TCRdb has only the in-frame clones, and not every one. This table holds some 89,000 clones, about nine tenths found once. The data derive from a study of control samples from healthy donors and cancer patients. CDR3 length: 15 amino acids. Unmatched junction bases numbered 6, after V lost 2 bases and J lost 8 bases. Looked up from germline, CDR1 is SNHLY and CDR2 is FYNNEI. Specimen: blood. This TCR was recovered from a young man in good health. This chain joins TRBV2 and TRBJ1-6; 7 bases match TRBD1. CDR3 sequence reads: CASSEYRGGDSPLHF. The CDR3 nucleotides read TGTGCCAGCAGTGAATACAGGGGAGGTGATTCACCCCTCCACTTT.